Sequencing of this TCR beta chain was carried out in a study of blood T cell repertoires in COVID-19. Study context: Spain, Italy and the United States supplied samples that represented acute and convalescent COVID-19.

As handled by the study authors: Amplification of reference gene primers provided the estimated nucleated cell counts. Clones were sequenced by immunoSEQ multiplex PCR, and TCRdb holds only the in-frame ones, with some missing. V, J and clone size derive from that table, while D and trimming were established from the DNA sequence. The sample yields roughly 280,000 clones, more than 70% seen once. Germline V lookup: CDR1 MNHEY, CDR2 SVGEGT. Trimming took 2 bases from V and 8 from J, leaving 6 bases between them. CDR3 length: 11 amino acids. This chain links TRBV6-2 or TRBV6-3 with TRBJ1-2; D gene ambiguous. Sequencing was performed on peripheral blood. This clonotype was obtained from a woman in her twenties or thirties with COVID-19, enrolled during active disease. This CDR3 reads CASSYAAGYTF. CDR3 nucleotide sequence: TGTGCCAGCAGTTACGCGGCAGGCTACACCTTC.